This T cell receptor beta chain was sequenced for a study of identical twins. Each CDR3 protein gets one entry after TCRdb re-called the 5' RACE reads with MiXCR. The repertoire holds 450,000 to 650,000 distinct CDR3 sequences, approximately 14% seen once, with 0.44% in the top ten. The CDR3 spans 16 residues. V lost 3 bases and J lost 6, with 20 bases in between. Germline CDR1 reads SGHDN; CDR2 reads FVKESK. These same data were also listed under a study on yellow fever vaccine responses in identical twins.

The chain carries TRBV14 and TRBJ1-1; perhaps TRBD1 as D (6 bases). This sequence was found in a woman aged 18 to 35 in good health. The sequenced sample was CD4+ T cells sorted from blood. The CDR3 DNA reads as TGTGCCAGCAGCCATGGTACAGGGATGGGACTCGCTGAAGCTTTCTTT. It is translated as CASSHGTGMGLAEAFF.